The 17 T cell receptor beta chains below come from one sample, sequenced in a study of T-cell reconstitution after alpha-beta-depleted transplantation in children. A TCRbeta library incorporating unique molecular identifiers was prepared. In TCRdb, the PCR reads were re-called with MiXCR into one record per CDR3 protein. The table has tens of thousands of distinct CDR3 sequences, around a sixth seen once; the top ten hold about 54%. The starting material was PBMCs, mostly from graft donor cells, obtained 360 days after TCRalphabeta/CD19-depleted stem cell transplant. All receptors derive from a male patient between 2 and 9 years old who had a stem cell transplant for acute lymphoblastic leukemia, so the T cells may come from the graft donor.

This clonotype was recorded at least ten times. V is TRBV11-1 and J is TRBJ2-3; a possible D gene is TRBD2 (5 bases). Germline CDR1 is SGHAT and CDR2 is FQDESV (reference sequence). The V end lost 2 bases, the J end lost 2 bases, and 11 bases lay between the germline ends. This CDR3 is 15 amino acids long. CDR3: CASSLYEGYTDTQYF. The CDR3 region has the DNA TGTGCCAGCAGCTTATATGAGGGATACACAGATACGCAGTATTTT.

This clonotype has at least ten counts. The rearrangement joins TRBV28 to TRBJ2-7, with D perhaps matching TRBD1 (6 bases). With 4 bases removed from V and 3 bases from J, the gap between germline ends came to 13 bases. CDR1 is MDHEN, CDR2 SYDVKM, per germline. This CDR3 has 14 amino acids. The DNA of the CDR3 is TGTGCCAGCAGTTCCCGGGACAATTACTACGAGCAGTACTTC. Translated: CASSSRDNYYEQYF.

V usage is TRBV5-1 and J usage is TRBJ1-1; no clear D. CDR3 size: 15 residues. Trimming pared 0 bases from V and 0 bases from J, leaving 9 bases between. The V gene's germline CDR1 is SGHRS and CDR2 YFSETQ. The CDR3 spells CASSLGPFMNTEAFF. The CDR3 DNA is TGCGCCAGCAGCTTGGGACCATTTATGAACACTGAAGCTTTCTTT.

This rearrangement joins TRBV12-3 or TRBV12-4 to TRBJ2-7; 8 nucleotides align to TRBD2. The CDR3 runs to 16 residues. J gave up 0 bases and V 1 base, and 5 bases lay outside the gene matches. This CDR3 reads CASSLVLAVSSYEQYF. The CDR3 DNA reads TGTGCCAGCAGTTTAGTACTAGCGGTGAGCTCCTACGAGCAGTACTTC.

This clonotype has a handful of counts. At one of its ends the junction is not consistent with the germline gene, which may arise from a read error. The chain is built from TRBV7-8 and TRBJ2-2; D unresolved. The CDR3 extends over 15 amino acids. Per germline, CDR1 SGHVS and CDR2 FQNEAQ. CDR3 nucleotides: TGTGCCAGCAGATTAGTGGCGGATAACACCGGGGAGCTGTTTTTT. This translates into CASRLVADNTGELFF.

To note about this clonotype: It may be a read error: a sequence one base away is much more abundant. This chain uses TRBV29-1 with TRBJ2-1, with D perhaps matching TRBD1 or TRBD2 (5 bases each). The CDR3 consists of 13 residues. Germline V gene sequence: CDR1 SQVTM, CDR2 ANQGSEA. The ends were cut back, 4 bases at V and 9 bases at J, with 16 bases in the middle. CDR3 sequence (DNA): TGCAGCGTTGTTGGGGGACCCGTCGCTGAGCAGTTCTTC. As protein: CSVVGGPVAEQFF.

The V gene is TRBV9, the J gene TRBJ2-5; TRBD1 aligns across 8 bases. The V gene end was trimmed by 3 bases and the J gene end by 2 bases; junction bases not matched to a gene: 6. Germline values: CDR1 SGDLS, CDR2 YYNGEE. The CDR3 consists of 15 residues. DNA for the CDR3: TGTGCCAGCAGCGCTTACAGGGGGAGACAAGAGACCCAGTACTTC. Protein: CASSAYRGRQETQYF. Based on the CDR3 plus reference TRBV9 and TRBJ2-5, the full variable domain is DSGVTQTPKHLITATGQRVTLRCSPRSGDLSVYWYQQSLDQGLQFLIQYYNGEERAKGNILERFSAQQFPDLHSELNLSSLELGDSALYFCASSAYRGRQETQYFGPGTRLLVL.

The rearrangement joins TRBV12-3 or TRBV12-4 to TRBJ2-1; 11 bases are shared with TRBD2. This CDR3 has 18 residues. J gave up 2 bases and V 1 base, and 7 bases lay outside the gene matches. The CDR3 region is CASSLGLAGGAPYNEQFF. The CDR3 bases are TGTGCCAGCAGTTTAGGGCTAGCGGGAGGAGCTCCCTACAATGAGCAGTTCTTC.

V and J are TRBV3-1 and TRBJ2-4; the match to TRBD2 covers 7 bases. CDR3 length equals 13 residues. J lost 8 bases, V lost 4 bases, and 5 bases had no gene match. Looked up from germline, CDR1 is LGHDT and CDR2 is YNNKEL (reference sequence). CDR3 region: CASSRREVDIQYF. The CDR3 DNA reads TGTGCCAGCAGCCGCCGGGAGGTGGACATTCAGTACTTC.

V gene TRBV4-1 combines with J gene TRBJ2-1, with 13 bases fitting TRBD2. The CDR3 is 17 residues long. CDR1 and CDR2 from the germline V gene are MGHRA and YSYEKL. The V and J ends lost 4 bases and 5 bases, in that order; junction bases with no gene match: 8. The CDR3 nucleotides are TGCGCCAGCAGCCTCCGGACTAGCGGGAGTCGCCACAATGAGCAGTTCTTC. This encodes CASSLRTSGSRHNEQFF.

J is TRBJ2-7 and V is TRBV29-1; D possibly corresponds to TRBD1 (5 bases). CDR1 is SQVTM, CDR2 ANQGSEA, per germline. This CDR3 is 11 amino acids long. Deletions cut 6 bases from V and 2 bases from J, with 8 bases between. Here the CDR3 reads CSVTEAYEQYF. DNA for the CDR3: TGCAGCGTGACAGAGGCCTACGAGCAGTACTTC.

The table lists this clonotype with many counts. The rearrangement links TRBV6-5 to TRBJ2-4, with 7 positions matching TRBD1. This CDR3 is built from 16 residues. Germline assignment: CDR1 MNHEY and CDR2 SVGAGI. With 0 bases clipped from V and 0 bases from J, the junction kept 2 bases outside the gene matches. The CDR3 loop reads CASSYSNRGAKNIQYF. The CDR3, as DNA: TGTGCCAGCAGTTACTCGAACAGGGGAGCCAAAAACATTCAGTACTTC.

V usage is TRBV6-1 and J usage is TRBJ2-7; possibly TRBD2 for D (6 bases). Trimming pared 6 bases from V and 1 base from J, leaving 16 bases between. The CDR3 contains 15 residues. Germline V gives CDR1 MNHNS, CDR2 SASEGT. The CDR3 here is CASSLGTVGSYEQYF. The CDR3 DNA follows: TGTGCCAGCAGCCTCGGGACTGTGGGGTCCTACGAGCAGTACTTC.

This clonotype was counted ten times or more. The rearrangement links TRBV5-1 to TRBJ1-5; tentative D call: TRBD1 (6 bases). This CDR3 spans 15 amino acids. Trimming left V 4 bases short and J 2 bases short, with 13 bases between. Germline values: CDR1 SGHRS, CDR2 YFSETQ. The CDR3 here is CASSPTGRRNQPQHF. The CDR3 DNA reads TGCGCCAGCAGCCCAACAGGGCGGCGCAATCAGCCCCAGCATTTT.

This clonotype was detected only a few times. The chain is built from TRBV6-1 and TRBJ2-7; 11 nucleotides align to TRBD1. CDR3 size: 15 residues. Germline trimming cut 6 bases from V and 3 bases from J; bases unmatched to any gene: 7. Germline assignment: CDR1 MNHNS and CDR2 SASEGT. The DNA of the CDR3 is TGTGCCAGCAGATCTTCGGGGACAGGGGGCTACGAGCAGTACTTC. Residues: CASRSSGTGGYEQYF.

This clonotype was counted between two and nine times. The CDR3 DNA is TGTGCCAGCAGTTCACTAGCGGGATCCTACAATGAGCAGTTCTTC. This gives the protein CASSSLAGSYNEQFF. This chain links TRBV12-3 or TRBV12-4 with TRBJ2-1; 10 positions agree with TRBD2. The CDR3 runs to 15 residues. The trim removed 4 bases at V and 1 base at J, leaving 1 base unmatched.

This clonotype was seen a few times. The chain carries TRBV10-3 and TRBJ1-6; TRBD1 agrees at 8 bases. The germline V gene has CDR1 ENHRY and CDR2 SYGVKD. Trimming took 8 bases from V and 6 from J; bases not matched to a gene: 3. This CDR3 is built from 13 residues. The CDR3 DNA sequence: TGTGCCATCGGGGGGACAGGTAATTCACCCCTCCACTTT. Protein: CAIGGTGNSPLHF.